This T cell receptor (beta chain) came from a study of OX40 agonist ivuxolimab in advanced cancers. Study information: Under the entry rules, prior anti-PD-1, anti-PD-L1 or anti-CTLA-4 therapy was allowed, and less than 50% had some. One patient with hepatocellular carcinoma and two with cutaneous melanoma, three in all, had partial responses. General observations from the study: Normalized T-cell clonal expansion was also low in some nonresponders.

The repertoire was sequenced with immunoSEQ multiplex PCR; TCRdb's copy has only in-frame clones and lacks some. Altogether some 61,000 clones are present, 60% to 80% being singletons, with the ten largest covering 1.5% to 2%. In regard to this clone: Its specificity is unknown.

This CDR3 comprises 15 residues. With 5 bases clipped from V and 0 bases from J, the junction kept 4 bases outside the gene matches. Germline CDR1 is SEHNR and CDR2 is FQNEAQ (reference sequence). This TCR was recovered from an adult with an advanced solid tumor such as melanoma, head and neck, liver or kidney cancer. Sample: CD4+ or CD8+ T cells sorted from blood, taken in a trial of the OX40 agonist ivuxolimab. This chain joins TRBV7-9 and TRBJ2-3; 8 bases are shared with TRBD1. CDR3 DNA: TGTGCCAGCAGCAAGACAGGGGCGAGCACAGATACGCAGTATTTT. Translation gives CASSKTGASTDTQYF.